This T cell receptor (beta chain) is drawn from a study of control samples from healthy donors and cancer patients. CDR3 length equals 11 residues. Germline loops: CDR1 SQVTM, CDR2 ANQGSEA. V was shortened by 6 bases and J by 7 bases, with 12 bases between the two germline ends. Sequenced by immunoSEQ multiplex PCR; TCRdb stores in-frame clones only, minus some. Found here are fewer than 150,000 clones, over 75% of them singletons; the top ten hold 2% to 3%. The sequence was collected from a man younger than 35 in good health. V gene TRBV29-1 combines with J gene TRBJ1-1; possibly TRBD1 for D (5 bases). The sample consisted of blood. The CDR3 DNA reads as TGCAGCGTAGTCAGGGATTTTGAAGCTTTCTTT. It yields the protein CSVVRDFEAFF.